The next 27 T cell receptor beta chains were all read from a single sample in a study of blood T cell repertoires in COVID-19. Assay: immunoSEQ multiplex PCR; the TCRdb copy retains only in-frame clones and omits some. The table includes about 350,000 clones, less than 90% detected once. Input material: PBMCs or T cells enriched from blood (not recorded which). The receptors here all came from a woman in her 30s who had recovered from COVID-19.

With regard to this clone: This sample also contains other DNA sequences that code for the same CDR3. The chain has TRBV4-2 and TRBJ2-1, with 8 bases identical to TRBD2. The CDR3 spans 17 residues. V was pared by 0 bases and J by 0 bases, with 4 bases of the junction left unmatched. CDR1 and CDR2 (germline): LGHNA, YNFKEQ. This CDR3 is CASSQEPSGSSYNEQFF. The DNA of the CDR3 is TGTGCCAGCAGCCAAGAACCCAGCGGGAGCTCCTACAATGAGCAGTTCTTC.

V usage is TRBV6-4 and J usage is TRBJ1-4, with D unresolved. The CDR3 contains 15 residues. V lost 0 bases, J lost 11 bases, and 16 bases lay in between. The V gene's germline CDR1 is MRHNA and CDR2 SNTAGT. Here the CDR3 DNA reads TGTGCCAGCAGTGACTCAGGCGGGAGGGCTAAGAAACTGTTTTTT. Its protein is CASSDSGGRAKKLFF.

The chain employs TRBV27 and TRBJ2-1; 13 bases match TRBD2. CDR1 is MNHEY, CDR2 SMNVEV, per germline (reference sequence). Trimming took 4 bases from V and 7 from J; bases not matched to a gene: 7. CDR3 size: 16 residues. The CDR3 DNA is TGTGCCAGCAGTTCCAATCCGGGACTAGCGGGAAATGAGCAGTTCTTC. It codes for CASSSNPGLAGNEQFF.

The chain couples TRBV19 to TRBJ2-7, with 8 bases lining up with TRBD1. Germline values: CDR1 LNHDA, CDR2 SQIVND (reference sequence). CDR3 length equals 14 residues. Losses at the gene ends were 6 bases for V and 6 bases for J; bases not matched to a gene: 10. Here the CDR3 DNA reads TGTGCCAGTAGCGAGGACAGGGCGACGGGCGAGCAGTACTTC. Protein sequence: CASSEDRATGEQYF. The full variable domain, in which reference TRBV19 and TRBJ2-7 provide the parts outside the CDR3, is DGGITQSPKYLFRKEGQNVTLSCEQNLNHDAMYWYRQDPGQGLRLIYYSQIVNDFQKGDIAEGYSVSREKKESFPLTVTSAQKNPTAFYLCASSEDRATGEQYFGPGTRLTVT.

This sequence joins TRBV19 and TRBJ1-2; a weak D match, TRBD1 (5 bases). The CDR3 contains 15 residues. Germline CDR1 is LNHDA and CDR2 is SQIVND (reference sequence). V gave up 5 bases and J gave up 2 bases, with 15 bases separating them. The CDR3 sequence is CASSPRVAGNYGYTF. In DNA form, the CDR3 reads TGTGCCAGTAGTCCTCGTGTGGCAGGGAACTATGGCTACACCTTC.

The chain uses TRBV7-8 and TRBJ1-2; D may be TRBD1 (5 bases). Trimming stripped 2 bases from V and 4 bases from J, with 11 bases between. Germline V CDR1 and CDR2: SGHVS, FQNEAQ. The CDR3 is 14 residues long. In nucleotides, the CDR3 is TGTGCCAGCAGCTTACGGGAGACAGCCTATGGCTACACCTTC. This translates into CASSLRETAYGYTF.

V is TRBV15 and J is TRBJ2-1; the match to TRBD2 covers 7 bases. The germline V gene has CDR1 LNHNV and CDR2 YYDKDF (reference sequence). Trimming removed 1 base from V and 8 bases from J; junction bases left unmatched: 11. CDR3 length equals 16 residues. The CDR3 here is CATSRGGTGGSYEQFF. The CDR3 coding sequence is TGTGCCACCAGCAGAGGGGGGACTGGCGGGAGCTATGAGCAGTTCTTC. Using reference TRBV15 and TRBJ2-1 for the parts outside the CDR3, the full variable domain is DAMVIQNPRYQVTQFGKPVTLSCSQTLNHNVMYWYQQKSSQAPKLLFHYYDKDFNNEADTPDNFQSRRPNTSFCFLDIRSPGLGDTAMYLCATSRGGTGGSYEQFFGPGTRLTVL.

The chain recombines TRBV6-5 with TRBJ1-1, with a weak D call TRBD1 (6 bases). Trimming took off 6 bases at V and 4 bases at J, with 12 bases between the two ends. CDR3 length: 13 amino acids. Per germline, CDR1 MNHEY and CDR2 SVGAGI. CDR3 nucleotides: TGTGCCAGCAGACTCCAGGGGCTCACTGAAGCTTTCTTT. Protein product: CASRLQGLTEAFF.

The V call is TRBV9, the J call TRBJ2-7; perhaps TRBD2 as D (7 bases). The V gene's germline CDR1 is SGDLS and CDR2 YYNGEE. V shed 5 bases and J shed 4 bases, with 16 bases lying between them. This CDR3 is built from 14 residues. DNA for the CDR3: TGTGCCAGCAGTGAGGGGGGGTCTGGGTACGAGCAGTACTTC. It specifies CASSEGGSGYEQYF.

This clone was counted a single time. J is TRBJ2-5 and V is TRBV5-5; D is perhaps TRBD2 (7 bases). The CDR3 covers 14 residues. The germline V gene encodes CDR1 SGHKS and CDR2 YYEKEE (reference sequence). The germline V and J ends were trimmed by 5 bases and 1 base, with 12 bases remaining between them. CDR3 nucleotide sequence: TGTGCCAGCAGGGTGGGGGGGCTCCAAGAGACCCAGTACTTC. Translating it yields CASRVGGLQETQYF.

The gene calls are TRBV27 and TRBJ2-3; 7 positions agree with TRBD2. The CDR3 has 17 amino acids. Germline CDR1 reads MNHEY; CDR2 reads SMNVEV (reference sequence). The V and J ends lost 1 base and 2 bases, in that order; junction bases with no gene match: 9. CDR3 sequence: CASSLFYTSDSTDTQYF. As DNA, the CDR3 is TGTGCCAGCAGTTTATTTTACACTAGCGACTCCACAGATACGCAGTATTTT.

This rearrangement joins TRBV12-3 or TRBV12-4 to TRBJ2-5, with no clear D. V was pared by 2 bases and J by 4 bases, with 5 bases between. CDR3 size: 12 residues. CDR3 coding DNA: TGTGCCAGCAGTTTACCAGGAGAGACCCAGTACTTC. Its protein product is CASSLPGETQYF.

The chain recombines TRBV2 with TRBJ1-2; 11 positions match TRBD1. Germline lookup yields CDR1 SNHLY and CDR2 FYNNEI. This CDR3 comprises 14 residues. Unmatched junction bases numbered 3, after V lost 7 bases and J lost 2 bases. CDR3 in DNA: TGTGCCAGCAAAGGGACAGGGGGGAACTATGGCTACACCTTC. Its protein product is CASKGTGGNYGYTF.

This chain joins TRBV9 and TRBJ1-3; weak D call: TRBD1 (5 bases). The germline V gene encodes CDR1 SGDLS and CDR2 YYNGEE. The CDR3 spans 14 residues. Between the trimmed V and J ends, which lost 0 bases and 9 bases, there was a span of 13 bases. For the CDR3, the DNA is TGTGCCAGCAGCGTAGGGGACTCTGGGCCCACCATATATTTT. This codes for CASSVGDSGPTIYF.

The rearrangement uses TRBV4-1 and TRBJ2-1; TRBD2 aligns across 10 bases. Germline trimming cut 1 base from V and 8 bases from J; bases unmatched to any gene: 8. Germline CDR1 is MGHRA and CDR2 is YSYEKL. The CDR3 runs to 16 residues. The CDR3 DNA follows: TGCGCCAGCAGCCAAGGTAGCGGGAGGACTATCGATGAGCAGTTCTTC. It translates to CASSQGSGRTIDEQFF.

The chain has TRBV3-1 (or the pseudogene TRBV3-2) and TRBJ2-5; a weak D match, TRBD2 (6 bases). This CDR3 is 16 amino acids long. Trimming pared 0 bases from V and 5 bases from J, leaving 16 bases between. Per the germline V gene, CDR1 is LGHDT and CDR2 is YNNKEL (reference sequence). Here the CDR3 DNA reads TGTGCCAGCAGCCAAGATCGGACGGGGAGCGGGGAGACCCAGTACTTC. This encodes CASSQDRTGSGETQYF.

V and J are TRBV7-9 and TRBJ1-2, with 12 positions matching TRBD1. Germline V CDR1 and CDR2: SEHNR, FQNEAQ (reference sequence). V lost 1 base to trimming and J lost 4 bases; unmatched junction nucleotides: 7. The CDR3 extends over 17 amino acids. The CDR3 nucleotides read TGTGCCAGCAGCTTAGTTGGGGGACAGGGGGCCGGCTATGGCTACACCTTC. Its translation is CASSLVGGQGAGYGYTF. Together with reference TRBV7-9 and TRBJ1-2, the CDR3 gives the full variable domain: DTGVSQNPRHKITKRGQNVTFRCDPISEHNRLYWYRQTLGQGPEFLTYFQNEAQLEKSRLLSDRFSAERPKGSFSTLEIQRTEQGDSAMYLCASSLVGGQGAGYGYTFGSGTRLTVV.

V is TRBV18 and J is TRBJ1-2; TRBD1 is a possible D gene (6 bases). The germline V and J ends were trimmed by 4 bases and 7 bases, with 22 bases remaining between them. The CDR3 covers 16 residues. Germline V gives CDR1 KGHSH, CDR2 LQKENI. CDR3 coding DNA: TGTGCCAGCTCACTTTGGTATGTGGGGGGGGCGCGTGGCTACACCTTC. Protein: CASSLWYVGGARGYTF.

This clone was observed once. The V gene is TRBV7-2, the J gene TRBJ2-7; no firm D call. Between the trimmed V and J ends, which lost 1 base and 1 base, there was a span of 5 bases. The CDR3 is made up of 13 amino acids. CDR1 is SGHTA and CDR2 is FQGNSA in the germline V gene. CDR3 in amino acids: CASSLVFSYEQYF. In DNA, the CDR3 is TGTGCCAGCAGCTTAGTCTTTTCCTACGAGCAGTACTTC.

V usage is TRBV27 and J usage is TRBJ1-5, with 9 nucleotides matching TRBD1. CDR1 is MNHEY, CDR2 SMNVEV, per germline (reference sequence). The CDR3 runs to 17 residues. V lost 6 bases to trimming and J lost 0 bases; unmatched junction nucleotides: 9. CDR3 sequence (DNA): TGTGCCAGCAGCTACACCGGGACAGGGAATAGCAATCAGCCCCAGCATTTT. Protein product: CASSYTGTGNSNQPQHF.

The chain joins TRBV27 to TRBJ2-7, with D unclear. The CDR3 is 14 residues long. The germline CDR1 and CDR2 sequences are MNHEY and SMNVEV (reference sequence). V lost 3 bases and J lost 3, with 12 bases in between. CDR3 nucleotide sequence: TGTGCCAGCAGTTTGAGCCCCGATTACTACGAGCAGTACTTC. Protein sequence: CASSLSPDYYEQYF.

The rearrangement joins TRBV30 to TRBJ1-5; D is unresolved. Germline assignment: CDR1 GTSNPN and CDR2 SVGIG (reference sequence). Trimming took 1 base from V and 6 from J, leaving 13 bases between them. There are 14 residues in the CDR3. The CDR3 is CAWSGKLGSQPQHF. CDR3 in DNA: TGTGCCTGGAGTGGGAAGCTAGGATCTCAGCCCCAGCATTTT.

This chain uses TRBV7-8 with TRBJ2-7; 8 bases are shared with TRBD1. The CDR3 extends over 15 amino acids. The germline V gene encodes CDR1 SGHVS and CDR2 FQNEAQ. V was pared by 8 bases and J by 5 bases, with 14 bases of the junction left unmatched. The CDR3 DNA reads as TGTGCCAGCCACGGGGCGGCAGGGGGCCACGACGAGCAGTACTTC. Translated, it gives CASHGAAGGHDEQYF.

CDR3: CASSNSNAEQFF. The CDR3 DNA follows: TGTGCCAGCAGCAATTCTAATGCTGAGCAGTTCTTC. This chain uses TRBV11-2 with TRBJ2-1; no reliable D call. V dropped 5 bases and J dropped 9 bases, with 11 bases sitting between them. CDR1 is SGHAT, CDR2 FQNNGV, per germline. This CDR3 comprises 12 residues.

CDR3 DNA: TGCAGCGTAGCAGGGTTTGACACTGAAGCTTTCTTT. Protein sequence: CSVAGFDTEAFF. The V gene is TRBV29-1, the J gene TRBJ1-1; D might be TRBD1 (5 bases). V was shortened by 6 bases and J by 3 bases, with 11 bases between the two germline ends. Germline V gene lookup returns CDR1 SQVTM and CDR2 ANQGSEA. This CDR3 has 12 residues.

The chain employs TRBV18 and TRBJ1-3, with D uncertain. Germline V lookup: CDR1 KGHSH, CDR2 LQKENI. The CDR3 has 16 residues. Trimming took off 6 bases at V and 0 bases at J, with 15 bases between the two ends. The CDR3 DNA reads as TGTGCCAGCTCGGCCGGGTCCCCCGGCTCTGGAAACACCATATATTTT. Protein sequence: CASSAGSPGSGNTIYF.

The chain carries TRBV6-1 and TRBJ2-2; 12 positions agree with TRBD2. Trimming at V came to 1 base and at J to 6 bases, leaving 3 bases not matched to a gene. The germline V gene has CDR1 MNHNS and CDR2 SASEGT. The CDR3 has 16 amino acids. The CDR3 reads CASSEGLAGVSGELFF. The DNA for the CDR3 is TGTGCCAGCAGTGAAGGACTAGCGGGAGTCTCCGGGGAGCTGTTTTTT.